Below, 2 T cell receptor beta chains from the same sample are listed, as sequenced in a study of cytomegalovirus exposure and HLA in healthy donors. Repertoires were generated with immunoSEQ multiplex PCR, while TCRdb's copy carries only in-frame clones and drops some. This sample has approximately 300,000 clones, with about 90% found just once. Sample: PBMCs. The receptors derive from a woman in her 30s in good health and CMV-seropositive.

This sequence joins TRBV28 and TRBJ1-2, with 9 bases fitting TRBD1. This CDR3 contains 14 residues. The ends lost 6 bases at V and 7 bases at J; junction bases unmatched: 9. The germline CDR1 and CDR2 sequences are MDHEN and SYDVKM. The CDR3 nucleotides are TGTGCCAGCAGACCTACAGGGGGCCCAAGTGGCTACACCTTC. It encodes CASRPTGGPSGYTF.

This sequence joins TRBV30 and TRBJ1-1; 7 positions agree with TRBD1. Germline CDR1 and CDR2: GTSNPN and SVGIG (reference sequence). After removal of 3 bases from V and 8 bases from J, the junction contained 15 bases not matched to a gene. CDR3 size: 15 residues. In DNA, the CDR3 is TGTGCCTGGAGAGCCCTCGACAGGGACCTCTTCGAAGCTTTCTTT. Translated, it gives CAWRALDRDLFEAFF.